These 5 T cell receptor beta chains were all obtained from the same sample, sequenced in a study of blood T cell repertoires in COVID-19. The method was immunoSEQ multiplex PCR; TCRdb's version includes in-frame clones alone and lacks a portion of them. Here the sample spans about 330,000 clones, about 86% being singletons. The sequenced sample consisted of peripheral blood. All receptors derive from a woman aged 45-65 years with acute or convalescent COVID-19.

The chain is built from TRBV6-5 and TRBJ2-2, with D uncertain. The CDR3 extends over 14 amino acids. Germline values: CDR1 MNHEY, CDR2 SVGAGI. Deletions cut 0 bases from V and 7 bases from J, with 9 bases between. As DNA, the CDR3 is TGTGCCAGCAGTTACTCTATCCCCAGCGGGGAGCTGTTTTTT. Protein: CASSYSIPSGELFF.

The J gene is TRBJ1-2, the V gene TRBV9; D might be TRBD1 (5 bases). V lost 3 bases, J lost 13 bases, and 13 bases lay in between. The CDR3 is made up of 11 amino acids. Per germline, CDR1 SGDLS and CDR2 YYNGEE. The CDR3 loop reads CASSEGAGLTF. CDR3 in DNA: TGTGCCAGCAGCGAGGGTGCGGGACTCACCTTC. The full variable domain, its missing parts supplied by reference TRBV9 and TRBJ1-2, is DSGVTQTPKHLITATGQRVTLRCSPRSGDLSVYWYQQSLDQGLQFLIQYYNGEERAKGNILERFSAQQFPDLHSELNLSSLELGDSALYFCASSEGAGLTFGSGTRLTVV.

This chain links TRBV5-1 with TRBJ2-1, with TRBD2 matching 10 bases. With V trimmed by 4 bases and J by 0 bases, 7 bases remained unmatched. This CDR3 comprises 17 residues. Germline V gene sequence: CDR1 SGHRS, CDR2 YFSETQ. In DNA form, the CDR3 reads TGCGCCAGCAGCCGCAATAGCGGGAGGACCTCCTACAATGAGCAGTTCTTC. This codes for CASSRNSGRTSYNEQFF.

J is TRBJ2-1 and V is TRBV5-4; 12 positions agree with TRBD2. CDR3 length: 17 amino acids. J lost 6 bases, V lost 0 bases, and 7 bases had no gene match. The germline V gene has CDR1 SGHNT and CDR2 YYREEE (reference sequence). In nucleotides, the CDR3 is TGTGCCAGCAGCTTGGTAATCCTAGCGGGGGGGCGCAATGAGCAGTTCTTC. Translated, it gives CASSLVILAGGRNEQFF.

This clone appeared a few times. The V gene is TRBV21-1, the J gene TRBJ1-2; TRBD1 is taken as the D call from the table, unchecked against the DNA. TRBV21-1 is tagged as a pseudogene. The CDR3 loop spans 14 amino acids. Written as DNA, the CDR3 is TGTGCCAGCAGCGGTCAGGAACCTAACTATGGCTACACCTTC. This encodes CASSGQEPNYGYTF.